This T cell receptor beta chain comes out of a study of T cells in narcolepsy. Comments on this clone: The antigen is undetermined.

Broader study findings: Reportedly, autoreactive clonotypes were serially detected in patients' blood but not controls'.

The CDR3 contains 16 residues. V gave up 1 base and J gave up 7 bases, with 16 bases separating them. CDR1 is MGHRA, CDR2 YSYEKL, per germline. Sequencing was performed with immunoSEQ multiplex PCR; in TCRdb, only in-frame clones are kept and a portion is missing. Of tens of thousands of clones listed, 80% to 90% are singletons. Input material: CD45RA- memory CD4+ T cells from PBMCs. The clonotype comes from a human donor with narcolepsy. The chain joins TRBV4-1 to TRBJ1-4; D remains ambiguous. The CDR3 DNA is TGCGCCAGCAGCCAAGGGTACTCCGCCGGTAGTGAAAAACTGTTTTTT. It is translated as CASSQGYSAGSEKLFF.